Below, 30 T cell receptor beta chains from the same sample are listed, as sequenced in a study of T cells after posttransplantation cyclophosphamide. Sequenced by immunoSEQ multiplex PCR; TCRdb stores in-frame clones only, minus some. The sample lists about 40,000 clones; 90% were seen once. A marrow graft followed busulfan-fludarabine conditioning, with cyclophosphamide on days +3 and +4. Sequenced here: PBMCs, sampled 55 to 70 days after allogeneic stem cell transplant with posttransplant cyclophosphamide. These receptors originate from a male patient between 60 and 69 years old who received an allogeneic stem cell transplant from a related donor and was CMV-positive. Some of the T cells may derive from the graft donor.

This clone was picked up one time. The J gene is TRBJ1-1, the V gene TRBV14; D gene uncertain. CDR3 size: 16 residues. Trimming stripped 1 base from V and 2 bases from J, with 14 bases between. Germline values: CDR1 SGHDN, CDR2 FVKESK. The CDR3 region is CASSQVLPGSNTEAFF. The CDR3, as DNA: TGTGCCAGCAGCCAAGTTTTGCCGGGGAGCAACACTGAAGCTTTCTTT.

V usage is TRBV6-1 and J usage is TRBJ1-4, with 8 bases fitting TRBD1. From germline, CDR1 is MNHNS and CDR2 SASEGT. This CDR3 has 15 amino acids. J lost 12 bases, V lost 7 bases, and 16 bases had no gene match. The CDR3 loop reads CASTKQVGTGHELFF. Written as DNA, the CDR3 is TGTGCCAGCACCAAACAAGTGGGGACAGGACACGAACTGTTTTTT.

This clone was picked up a small number of times. V is TRBV29-1 and J is TRBJ1-1; 10 bases agree with TRBD1. Germline V gene sequence: CDR1 SQVTM, CDR2 ANQGSEA. J was trimmed by 2 bases and V by 7 bases; bases with no gene match: 10. The CDR3 covers 15 residues. The CDR3: CSGGGGQGLNTEAFF. CDR3 in DNA: TGCAGCGGTGGGGGGGGACAGGGGCTAAACACTGAAGCTTTCTTT.

The rearrangement links TRBV19 to TRBJ1-1; TRBD1 agrees at 10 bases. J was trimmed by 1 base and V by 5 bases; bases with no gene match: 7. The CDR3 runs 16 residues. Germline CDR1 is LNHDA and CDR2 is SQIVND (reference sequence). The CDR3 sequence: CASSADRGQRNTEAFF. In DNA, the CDR3 is TGTGCCAGTAGTGCCGACAGGGGGCAAAGGAACACTGAAGCTTTCTTT.

This chain joins TRBV4-2 and TRBJ2-2; possibly TRBD2 for D (6 bases). CDR1 LGHNA and CDR2 YNFKEQ come from the germline V gene. V was clipped by 0 bases and J by 0 bases, with 14 bases between them. This CDR3 region has 18 residues. The CDR3 loop is CASSQDLPGLTNTGELFF. CDR3 DNA: TGTGCCAGCAGCCAAGATTTACCGGGACTGACGAACACCGGGGAGCTGTTTTTT.

The chain couples TRBV25-1 to TRBJ1-2, with 7 bases fitting TRBD1. The CDR3 runs 16 residues. V was clipped by 8 bases and J by 0 bases; unmatched bases: 12. CDR1 and CDR2 (germline): MGHDK, SYGVNS. The DNA of the CDR3 is TGTGCCAGCGCCCCTATCACAGGGGCCTCTAACTATGGCTACACCTTC. Amino acid sequence: CASAPITGASNYGYTF.

This chain links TRBV27 with TRBJ2-7, with 9 bases matching TRBD1. Germline loops: CDR1 MNHEY, CDR2 SMNVEV (reference sequence). V lost 5 bases, J lost 3 bases, and 8 bases stayed unmatched. The CDR3 has 15 residues. CDR3 sequence: CASSPWTGALYEQYV. In DNA form, the CDR3 reads TGTGCCAGCAGTCCGTGGACAGGGGCTCTCTACGAGCAGTACGTC.

This clone appeared once. The chain combines TRBV2 with TRBJ1-5; weak D call: TRBD1 (5 bases). The CDR3 totals 14 residues. Germline V CDR1 and CDR2: SNHLY, FYNNEI. V lost 8 bases to trimming and J lost 3 bases, with 14 bases between them. The CDR3 DNA sequence: TGTGCCAGCCGCGAACAGGTTGACAATCAGCCCCAGCATTTT. This sequence encodes CASREQVDNQPQHF. Drawing the rest from reference TRBV2 and TRBJ1-5, the complete variable domain is EPEVTQTPSHQVTQMGQEVILRCVPISNHLYFYWYRQILGQKVEFLVSFYNNEISEKSEIFDDQFSVERPDGSNFTLKIRSTKLEDSAMYFCASREQVDNQPQHFGDGTRLSIL.

The chain employs TRBV5-6 and TRBJ1-3; no clear D gene. Looked up from germline, CDR1 is SGHDT and CDR2 is YYEEEE. Trimming pared 1 base from V and 0 bases from J, leaving 5 bases between. The CDR3 is made up of 14 amino acids. The DNA of the CDR3 is TGTGCCAGCAGCTTGTCTTACTCTGGAAACACCATATATTTT. The encoded protein is CASSLSYSGNTIYF.

This clone was seen only a few times. J is TRBJ1-1 and V is TRBV5-1; D unresolved. The V and J ends lost 2 bases and 0 bases respectively, with 14 bases between them. Germline lookup yields CDR1 SGHRS and CDR2 YFSETQ. The CDR3 runs 16 residues. The CDR3 region is CASSLLEVALNTEAFF. The CDR3 region has the DNA TGCGCCAGCAGCTTATTAGAAGTTGCCCTGAACACTGAAGCTTTCTTT.

The chain joins TRBV7-9 to TRBJ2-1, with 12 bases that match TRBD2. This CDR3 region has 15 residues. Trimming took 10 bases from V and 3 from J; bases not matched to a gene: 7. Germline loops: CDR1 SEHNR, CDR2 FQNEAQ (reference sequence). This chain's CDR3 is CAIAATSGGYNEQFF. As DNA, the CDR3 is TGTGCCATTGCCGCGACTAGCGGGGGCTACAATGAGCAGTTCTTC.

V and J are TRBV11-2 and TRBJ2-5; D unresolved. Germline loops: CDR1 SGHAT, CDR2 FQNNGV. V lost 3 bases and J lost 1, with 9 bases in between. This CDR3 region has 14 residues. CDR3 DNA sequence: TGTGCCAGCAGCTTCCTAGGATCCCAAGAGACCCAGTACTTC. As protein: CASSFLGSQETQYF.

The chain has TRBV5-1 and TRBJ2-5; 7 bases map to TRBD1. This CDR3 spans 13 amino acids. V was pared by 7 bases and J by 1 base, with 4 bases of the junction left unmatched. Germline V gene lookup returns CDR1 SGHRS and CDR2 YFSETQ. The DNA of the CDR3 is TGCGCCAGCGTAAGGGACAGCCAAGAGACCCAGTACTTC. It translates to CASVRDSQETQYF.

A single count supports this clone. The CDR3 sequence: CASSEVSFGSVQYF. CDR3 coding DNA: TGTGCCAGCAGTGAAGTTAGTTTCGGGAGTGTGCAGTACTTC. J is TRBJ2-7 and V is TRBV6-1; possibly TRBD2 for D (6 bases). With 1 base removed from V and 9 bases from J, the gap between germline ends came to 16 bases. The CDR3 spans 14 residues. CDR1 is MNHNS and CDR2 is SASEGT in the germline V gene.

This clone appeared once. V gene TRBV5-4 combines with J gene TRBJ1-1; D is uncertain. The CDR3 has 14 residues. The V end was cut by 0 bases, the J end by 1 base, with 7 bases between. The V gene's germline CDR1 is SGHNT and CDR2 YYREEE (reference sequence). The CDR3 region is CASSLARSNTEAFF. In DNA form, the CDR3 reads TGTGCCAGCAGCTTGGCCAGATCGAACACTGAAGCTTTCTTT. Supplemented by reference TRBV5-4 and TRBJ1-1, the full variable domain reads ETGVTQSPTHLIKTRGQQVTLRCSSQSGHNTVSWYQQALGQGPQFIFQYYREEENGRGNFPPRFSGLQFPNYSSELNVNALELDDSALYLCASSLARSNTEAFFGQGTRLTVV.

The chain is built from TRBV18 and TRBJ2-2, with 7 positions matching TRBD1. CDR1 is KGHSH, CDR2 LQKENI, per germline. CDR3 length: 14 amino acids. Unmatched junction bases numbered 3, after V lost 3 bases and J lost 5 bases. CDR3: CASSPGTATGELFF. The CDR3, as DNA: TGTGCCAGCTCACCCGGGACAGCTACCGGGGAGCTGTTTTTT.

The chain joins TRBV9 to TRBJ2-2, with TRBD2 identical over 10 bases. CDR1 and CDR2 (germline): SGDLS, YYNGEE. V trimming: 2 bases; J trimming: 5 bases; junction bases outside the gene matches: 6. The length of the CDR3 is 16 residues. The CDR3 coding sequence is TGTGCCAGCAGCGTTCGAACTAGCGGGGTGACCGGGGAGCTGTTTTTT. This translates into CASSVRTSGVTGELFF.

The chain carries TRBV14 and TRBJ2-1; 9 nucleotides align to TRBD2. The CDR3 spans 16 residues. J was trimmed by 3 bases and V by 2 bases; bases with no gene match: 5. CDR1 is SGHDN and CDR2 is FVKESK in the germline V gene. The chain's CDR3 is CASSQLAGVVYNEQFF. The CDR3 nucleotides read TGTGCCAGCAGCCAATTAGCGGGGGTGGTCTACAATGAGCAGTTCTTC.

The chain has TRBV25-1 and TRBJ1-6, with a weak D call TRBD1 (6 bases). The germline V and J ends were trimmed by 0 bases and 0 bases, with 12 bases remaining between them. CDR1 and CDR2 from the germline V gene are MGHDK and SYGVNS. The CDR3 has 18 amino acids. CDR3: CASSEYPGQSSYNSPLHF. The CDR3 region has the DNA TGTGCCAGCAGTGAATATCCAGGACAGAGCTCCTATAATTCACCCCTCCACTTT.

V and J are TRBV5-1 and TRBJ1-2; a weak D match, TRBD1 (5 bases). This CDR3 spans 17 amino acids. V lost 5 bases to trimming and J lost 5 bases, with 25 bases between them. CDR1 and CDR2 from the germline V gene are SGHRS and YFSETQ. The CDR3 region is CASRPQGPLVPNYGYTF. DNA of the CDR3: TGCGCCAGCAGACCCCAGGGTCCACTGGTACCAAATTATGGCTACACCTTC. Supplemented by reference TRBV5-1 and TRBJ1-2, the full variable domain reads KAGVTQTPRYLIKTRGQQVTLSCSPISGHRSVSWYQQTPGQGLQFLFEYFSETQRNKGNFPGRFSGRQFSNSRSEMNVSTLELGDSALYLCASRPQGPLVPNYGYTFGSGTRLTVV.

The chain uses TRBV19 and TRBJ1-2; D may be TRBD1 (6 bases). Germline V lookup: CDR1 LNHDA, CDR2 SQIVND (reference sequence). The CDR3 spans 16 residues. The V gene lost 1 base and the J gene lost 4 bases, with 16 bases spanning the gap. The CDR3 sequence: CASSIVTGHSPYGYTF. The CDR3, as DNA: TGTGCCAGTAGTATAGTTACGGGACACAGCCCCTATGGCTACACCTTC.

With regard to this clone: Additional DNA sequences in this sample encode the identical CDR3. CDR3 protein: CASSYSTGGSYNEQFF. CDR3 coding DNA: TGTGCCAGCAGTTACTCTACAGGGGGCTCCTACAATGAGCAGTTCTTC. This chain links TRBV6-5 with TRBJ2-1, with 8 bases fitting TRBD1. J gave up 0 bases and V 0 bases, and 1 base lay outside the gene matches. The CDR3 has 16 amino acids. Germline values: CDR1 MNHEY, CDR2 SVGAGI.

The chain uses TRBV2 and TRBJ1-3; 9 bases match TRBD1. CDR1 SNHLY and CDR2 FYNNEI come from the germline V gene. The CDR3 has 17 residues. V lost 6 bases, J lost 3 bases, and 12 bases stayed unmatched. The CDR3, as DNA: TGTGCCAGCAGGGACAGACAGGGGGTCTTTATTGGAAACACCATATATTTT. Its translation: CASRDRQGVFIGNTIYF. Supplemented by reference TRBV2 and TRBJ1-3, the full variable domain reads EPEVTQTPSHQVTQMGQEVILRCVPISNHLYFYWYRQILGQKVEFLVSFYNNEISEKSEIFDDQFSVERPDGSNFTLKIRSTKLEDSAMYFCASRDRQGVFIGNTIYFGEGSWLTVV.

This chain connects TRBV18 to TRBJ2-2; 11 bases line up with TRBD2. This CDR3 contains 16 residues. V shed 5 bases and J 4 bases; nucleotides not matched to a gene: 6. Looked up from germline, CDR1 is KGHSH and CDR2 is LQKENI. The CDR3: CASSATSGGFTGELFF. CDR3 nucleotide sequence: TGTGCCAGCTCAGCAACTAGCGGGGGCTTCACCGGGGAGCTGTTTTTT.

The CDR3 DNA follows: TGTGCCAGCAGCGCCCAACAGGGGAACACTGAAGCTTTCTTT. This encodes CASSAQQGNTEAFF. The rearrangement uses TRBV11-2 and TRBJ1-1, with D perhaps matching TRBD1 (6 bases). This CDR3 spans 14 amino acids. Germline-derived CDR1 and CDR2 are SGHAT and FQNNGV. Trimming removed 5 bases from V and 1 base from J, with 11 bases in between.

The chain has TRBV4-2 and TRBJ2-1; D gene ambiguous. Per germline, CDR1 LGHNA and CDR2 YNFKEQ. Trimming took 4 bases from V and 6 from J, leaving 4 bases between them. This CDR3 has 11 residues. CDR3 in DNA: TGTGCCAGCAGCCTTCTCAATGAGCAGTTCTTC. It is translated as CASSLLNEQFF.

V is TRBV2 and J is TRBJ2-5, with 7 bases aligning to TRBD1. CDR3 size: 13 residues. J gave up 5 bases and V 6 bases, and 6 bases lay outside the gene matches. Looked up from germline, CDR1 is SNHLY and CDR2 is FYNNEI. The CDR3 is CASREQGDETQYF. Here the CDR3 DNA reads TGTGCCAGCAGGGAGCAGGGGGACGAGACCCAGTACTTC. Filled out from reference TRBV2 and TRBJ2-5, the complete variable domain reads EPEVTQTPSHQVTQMGQEVILRCVPISNHLYFYWYRQILGQKVEFLVSFYNNEISEKSEIFDDQFSVERPDGSNFTLKIRSTKLEDSAMYFCASREQGDETQYFGPGTRLLVL.

The CDR3 nucleotides read TGTGCCAGCAGCTTGGGAGCGGGGGGTCTCACAGATACGCAGTATTTT. It codes for CASSLGAGGLTDTQYF. The J gene is TRBJ2-3, the V gene TRBV5-4; TRBD2 aligns across 9 bases. Trimming removed 0 bases from V and 2 bases from J; junction bases left unmatched: 4. Per the germline V gene, CDR1 is SGHNT and CDR2 is YYREEE (reference sequence). This CDR3 contains 16 residues.

This chain links TRBV5-1 with TRBJ2-3; possible D gene TRBD2, 7 bases. CDR1 is SGHRS and CDR2 is YFSETQ in the germline V gene. This CDR3 has 15 residues. Trimming stripped 0 bases from V and 2 bases from J, with 10 bases between. CDR3 DNA: TGCGCCAGCAGCTTGGAGCGGGGACACACAGATACGCAGTATTTT. Translating it yields CASSLERGHTDTQYF.

This clone was observed once. The V gene is TRBV28, the J gene TRBJ1-3, with TRBD1 matching over 7 bases. The CDR3 is 18 amino acids. CDR1 is MDHEN, CDR2 SYDVKM, per germline. The ends lost 2 bases at V and 1 base at J; junction bases unmatched: 11. The CDR3 sequence: CASSLPIPTGPSGNTIYF. The CDR3 DNA reads TGTGCCAGCAGTTTACCCATTCCGACAGGGCCGTCTGGAAACACCATATATTTT.